This T cell receptor beta chain was recovered during a study of blood T cell repertoires in COVID-19. This CDR3 region has 14 residues. V was trimmed by 5 bases and J by 5 bases, leaving 16 bases between them. Germline V gene lookup returns CDR1 SGHAT and CDR2 FQDESV (reference sequence). This clone was detected only once. The protocol was immunoSEQ multiplex PCR, while the TCRdb copy is restricted to in-frame clones and leaves out a portion. The profile covers 65,000 to 100,000 clones, with roughly 80% appearing a single time and around 15% taken by the ten largest. The sample was peripheral blood. This receptor was taken from a woman older than 75 with acute or convalescent COVID-19. This chain joins TRBV11-1 and TRBJ2-7; no definite D call. In DNA form, the CDR3 reads TGTGCCAGCAGCCCTACCCTGAAACCCGACGAGCAGTACTTC. Translated: CASSPTLKPDEQYF.